Presented here are 2 T cell receptor beta chains from one specimen sequenced in a study of T-cell reconstitution after alpha-beta-depleted transplantation in children. Unique molecular identifiers were used in preparing the TCRbeta library. From the PCR reads, TCRdb called clonotypes with MiXCR, one entry per CDR3 protein. The table lists about 500,000 distinct CDR3 sequences, less than 35% of them singletons, with around 2.3% in the top ten. The specimen comprised PBMCs from the stem cell graft donor, sampled from the stem cell graft. These receptors were taken from a human donor who donated a stem cell graft to a child with aplastic anemia.

This chain connects TRBV18 to TRBJ2-1, with D perhaps matching TRBD2 (6 bases). Deletions cut 3 bases from V and 3 bases from J, with 15 bases between. The germline V gene has CDR1 KGHSH and CDR2 LQKENI. CDR3 length: 16 amino acids. CDR3 nucleotides: TGTGCCAGCTCACCGCTGACGGGAGTAAACTACAATGAGCAGTTCTTC. Protein: CASSPLTGVNYNEQFF. Full variable domain (outside the CDR3, taken from reference TRBV18 and TRBJ2-1): NAGVMQNPRHLVRRRGQEARLRCSPMKGHSHVYWYRQLPEEGLKFMVYLQKENIIDESGMPKERFSAEFPKEGPSILRIQQVVRGDSAAYFCASSPLTGVNYNEQFFGPGTRLTVL.

This clonotype has more than one count but fewer than ten. The CDR3 loop is CASSQGMAGGLSEQFF. CDR3 nucleotide sequence: TGTGCCAGCAGCCAGGGGATGGCGGGAGGGCTCTCTGAGCAGTTCTTC. The V gene is TRBV3-1, the J gene TRBJ2-1; 9 bases are a match to TRBD2. V shed 3 bases and J 9 bases; nucleotides not matched to a gene: 12. CDR3 length equals 16 residues. Germline assignment: CDR1 LGHDT and CDR2 YNNKEL (reference sequence).